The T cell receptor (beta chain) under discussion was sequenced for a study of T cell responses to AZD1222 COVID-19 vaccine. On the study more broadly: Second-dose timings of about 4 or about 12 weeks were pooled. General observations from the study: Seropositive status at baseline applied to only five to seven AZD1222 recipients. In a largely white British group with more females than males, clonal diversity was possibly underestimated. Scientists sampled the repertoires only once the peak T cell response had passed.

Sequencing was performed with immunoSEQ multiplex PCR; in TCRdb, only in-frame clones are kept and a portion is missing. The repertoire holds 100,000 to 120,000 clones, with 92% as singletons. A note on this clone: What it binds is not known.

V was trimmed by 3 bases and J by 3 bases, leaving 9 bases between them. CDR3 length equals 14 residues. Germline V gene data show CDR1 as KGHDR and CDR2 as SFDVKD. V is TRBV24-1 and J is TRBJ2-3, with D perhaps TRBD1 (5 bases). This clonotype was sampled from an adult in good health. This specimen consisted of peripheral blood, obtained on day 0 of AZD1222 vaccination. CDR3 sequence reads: CATSDRQGTDTQYF. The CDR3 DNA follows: TGTGCCACCAGTGATCGCCAGGGAACAGATACGCAGTATTTT.